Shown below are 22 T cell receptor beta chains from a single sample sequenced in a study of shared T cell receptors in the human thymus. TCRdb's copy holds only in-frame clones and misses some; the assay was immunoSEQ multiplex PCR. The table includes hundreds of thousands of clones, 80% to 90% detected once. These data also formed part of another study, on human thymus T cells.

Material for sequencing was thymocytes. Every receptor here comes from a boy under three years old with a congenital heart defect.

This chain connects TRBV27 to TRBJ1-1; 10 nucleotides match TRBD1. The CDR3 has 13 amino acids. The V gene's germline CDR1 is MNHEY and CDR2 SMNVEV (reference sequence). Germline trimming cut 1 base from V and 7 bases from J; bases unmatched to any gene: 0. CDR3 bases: TGTGCCAGCAGTTTATGGGACAGGGGTGAAGCTTTCTTT. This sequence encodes CASSLWDRGEAFF.

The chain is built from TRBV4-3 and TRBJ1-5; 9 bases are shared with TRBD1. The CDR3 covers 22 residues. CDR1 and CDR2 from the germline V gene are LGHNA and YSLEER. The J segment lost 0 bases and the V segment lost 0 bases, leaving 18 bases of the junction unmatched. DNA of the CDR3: TGCGCCAGCAGCCAAGATTTCACCCATTTCCGGGACAGGGTAAATAGCAATCAGCCCCAGCATTTT. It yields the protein CASSQDFTHFRDRVNSNQPQHF.

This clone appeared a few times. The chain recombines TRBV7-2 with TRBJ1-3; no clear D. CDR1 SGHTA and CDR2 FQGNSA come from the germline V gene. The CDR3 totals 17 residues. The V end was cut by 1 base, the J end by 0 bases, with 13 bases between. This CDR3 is CASSLEEQRVSGNTIYF. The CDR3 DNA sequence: TGTGCCAGCAGCTTAGAAGAACAGAGGGTCTCTGGAAACACCATATATTTT.

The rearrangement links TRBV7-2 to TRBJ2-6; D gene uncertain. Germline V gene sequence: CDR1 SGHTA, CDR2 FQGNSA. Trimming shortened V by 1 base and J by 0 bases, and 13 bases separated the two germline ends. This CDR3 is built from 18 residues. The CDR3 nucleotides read TGTGCCAGCAGCTTAGACTCCAACCCAAGCTCTGGGGCCAACGTCCTGACTTTC. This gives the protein CASSLDSNPSSGANVLTF.

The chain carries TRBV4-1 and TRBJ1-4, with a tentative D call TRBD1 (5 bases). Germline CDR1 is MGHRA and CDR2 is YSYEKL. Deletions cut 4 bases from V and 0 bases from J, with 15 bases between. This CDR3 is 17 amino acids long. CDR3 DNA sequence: TGCGCCAGCAGCCGGGCGGGGGATCTAGCAACTAATGAAAAACTGTTTTTT. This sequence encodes CASSRAGDLATNEKLFF.

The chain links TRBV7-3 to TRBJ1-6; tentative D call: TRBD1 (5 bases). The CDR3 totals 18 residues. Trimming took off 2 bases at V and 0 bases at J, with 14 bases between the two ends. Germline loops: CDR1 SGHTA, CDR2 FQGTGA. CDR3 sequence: CASSLFDSVSSYNSPLHF. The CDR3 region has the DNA TGTGCCAGCAGCTTATTCGACAGCGTGAGCTCCTATAATTCACCCCTCCACTTT.

The CDR3 sequence is CASSLGGGMDGYTF. CDR3 sequence (DNA): TGTGCCAGCAGCCTGGGAGGGGGAATGGATGGCTACACCTTC. The chain employs TRBV7-9 and TRBJ1-2; a weak D match, TRBD1 (6 bases). Germline loops: CDR1 SEHNR, CDR2 FQNEAQ (reference sequence). V was shortened by 5 bases and J by 6 bases, with 16 bases between the two germline ends. The CDR3 spans 14 residues.

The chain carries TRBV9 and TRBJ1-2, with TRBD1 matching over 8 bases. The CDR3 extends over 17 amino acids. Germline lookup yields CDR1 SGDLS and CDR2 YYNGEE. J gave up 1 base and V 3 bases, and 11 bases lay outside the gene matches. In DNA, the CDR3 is TGTGCCAGCAGCGAAAACCCTAACAGGGGGTGTAACTATGGCTACACCTTC. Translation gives CASSENPNRGCNYGYTF.

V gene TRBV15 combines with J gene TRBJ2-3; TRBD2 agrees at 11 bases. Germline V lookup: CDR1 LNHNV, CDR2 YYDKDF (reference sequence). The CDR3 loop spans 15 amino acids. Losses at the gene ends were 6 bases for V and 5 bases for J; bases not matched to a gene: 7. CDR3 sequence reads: CATRERLAGGDTQYF. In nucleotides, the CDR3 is TGTGCCACCAGAGAGAGGCTAGCGGGGGGAGATACGCAGTATTTT.

The CDR3 DNA reads as TGCGCCAGCAGCTTGGACATCCCAGATACGCAGTATTTT. It yields the protein CASSLDIPDTQYF. The chain carries TRBV5-1 and TRBJ2-3, with D hard to call. CDR1 and CDR2 (germline): SGHRS, YFSETQ. This CDR3 is built from 13 residues. V dropped 0 bases and J dropped 4 bases, with 6 bases sitting between them.

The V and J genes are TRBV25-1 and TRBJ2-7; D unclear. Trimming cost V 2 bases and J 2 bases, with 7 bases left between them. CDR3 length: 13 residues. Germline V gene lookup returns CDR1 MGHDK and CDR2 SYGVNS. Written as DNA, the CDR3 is TGTGCCAGCAGTGAACAGTTTACCTACGAGCAGTACTTC. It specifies CASSEQFTYEQYF.

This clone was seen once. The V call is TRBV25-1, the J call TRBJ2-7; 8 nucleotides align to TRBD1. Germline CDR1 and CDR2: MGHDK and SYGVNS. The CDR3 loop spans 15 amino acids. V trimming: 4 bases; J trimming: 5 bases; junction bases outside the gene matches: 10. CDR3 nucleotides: TGTGCCAGCAGTGCTCGGACAGGGCGCGTGAACGAGCAGTACTTC. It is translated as CASSARTGRVNEQYF.

The CDR3 sequence: CASSSRTGNQPQHF. The CDR3 DNA reads as TGTGCCAGCAGTTCAAGGACAGGGAATCAGCCCCAGCATTTT. The chain is built from TRBV27 and TRBJ1-5, with 8 bases identical to TRBD1. Germline V gene sequence: CDR1 MNHEY, CDR2 SMNVEV (reference sequence). The V and J ends lost 4 bases and 4 bases, in that order; junction bases with no gene match: 3. The CDR3 has 14 amino acids.

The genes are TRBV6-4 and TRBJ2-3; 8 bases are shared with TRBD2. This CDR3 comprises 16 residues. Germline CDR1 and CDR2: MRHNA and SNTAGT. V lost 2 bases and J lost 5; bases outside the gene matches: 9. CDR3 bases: TGTGCCAGCAGTGACGGAGGCGGGAGGTTTAGAGATACGCAGTATTTT. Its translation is CASSDGGGRFRDTQYF.

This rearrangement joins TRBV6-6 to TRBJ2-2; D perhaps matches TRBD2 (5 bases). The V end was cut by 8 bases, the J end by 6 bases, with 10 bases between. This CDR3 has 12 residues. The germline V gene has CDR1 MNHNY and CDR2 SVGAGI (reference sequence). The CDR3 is CASEEGAGELFF. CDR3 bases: TGTGCCAGCGAAGAGGGCGCCGGGGAGCTGTTTTTT.

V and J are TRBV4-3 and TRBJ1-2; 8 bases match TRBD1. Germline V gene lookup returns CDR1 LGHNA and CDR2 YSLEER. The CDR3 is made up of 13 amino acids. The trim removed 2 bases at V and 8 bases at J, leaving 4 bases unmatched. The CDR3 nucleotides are TGCGCCAGCAGCCAAACAGGGGGGAGAGGCTACACCTTC. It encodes CASSQTGGRGYTF.

CDR3 DNA sequence: TGTGCCAGCAGCAACGTGGGCGGGACTTACAACTCACCCCTCCACTTT. Protein product: CASSNVGGTYNSPLHF. This chain connects TRBV11-2 to TRBJ1-6; D is possibly TRBD1 (5 bases). Germline V CDR1 and CDR2: SGHAT, FQNNGV. Trimming removed 5 bases from V and 10 bases from J, with 21 bases in between. CDR3 length equals 16 residues.

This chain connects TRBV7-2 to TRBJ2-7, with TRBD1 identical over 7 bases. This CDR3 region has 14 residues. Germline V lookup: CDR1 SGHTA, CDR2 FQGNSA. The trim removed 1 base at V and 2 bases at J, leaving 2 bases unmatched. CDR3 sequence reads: CASSLVRGTYEQYF. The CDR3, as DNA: TGTGCCAGCAGCTTAGTCAGGGGGACCTACGAGCAGTACTTC.

Here the CDR3 DNA reads TGTGCCAGCAGCTTAAGACTAGCGGGACGGCATGAGCAGTTCTTC. It encodes CASSLRLAGRHEQFF. This sequence joins TRBV13 and TRBJ2-1, with 11 bases aligning to TRBD2. Losses at the gene ends were 2 bases for V and 8 bases for J; bases not matched to a gene: 5. The germline V gene has CDR1 PRHDT and CDR2 FYEKMQ (reference sequence). This CDR3 has 15 residues.

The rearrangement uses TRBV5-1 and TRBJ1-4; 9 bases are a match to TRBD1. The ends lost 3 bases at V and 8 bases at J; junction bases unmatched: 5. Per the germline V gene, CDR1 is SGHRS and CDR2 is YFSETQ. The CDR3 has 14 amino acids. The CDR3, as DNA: TGCGCCAGCAGCTCGACAGGGGGTCTGGAAAAACTGTTTTTT. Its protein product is CASSSTGGLEKLFF.

This CDR3 is CAWSVPDYDSPLHF. The CDR3 bases are TGTGCCTGGAGTGTACCGGACTACGATTCACCCCTCCACTTT. The rearrangement uses TRBV30 and TRBJ1-6; D is unresolved. CDR1 GTSNPN and CDR2 SVGIG come from the germline V gene (reference sequence). The CDR3 sequence is 14 residues long. Trimming took 0 bases from V and 8 from J, leaving 11 bases between them.

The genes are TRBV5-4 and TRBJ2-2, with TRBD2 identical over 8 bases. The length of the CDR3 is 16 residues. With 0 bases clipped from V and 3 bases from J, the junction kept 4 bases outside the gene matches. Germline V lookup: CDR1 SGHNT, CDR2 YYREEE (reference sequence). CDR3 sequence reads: CASSLVSSGYTGELFF. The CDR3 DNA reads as TGTGCCAGCAGCTTGGTGTCTAGCGGGTACACCGGGGAGCTGTTTTTT.